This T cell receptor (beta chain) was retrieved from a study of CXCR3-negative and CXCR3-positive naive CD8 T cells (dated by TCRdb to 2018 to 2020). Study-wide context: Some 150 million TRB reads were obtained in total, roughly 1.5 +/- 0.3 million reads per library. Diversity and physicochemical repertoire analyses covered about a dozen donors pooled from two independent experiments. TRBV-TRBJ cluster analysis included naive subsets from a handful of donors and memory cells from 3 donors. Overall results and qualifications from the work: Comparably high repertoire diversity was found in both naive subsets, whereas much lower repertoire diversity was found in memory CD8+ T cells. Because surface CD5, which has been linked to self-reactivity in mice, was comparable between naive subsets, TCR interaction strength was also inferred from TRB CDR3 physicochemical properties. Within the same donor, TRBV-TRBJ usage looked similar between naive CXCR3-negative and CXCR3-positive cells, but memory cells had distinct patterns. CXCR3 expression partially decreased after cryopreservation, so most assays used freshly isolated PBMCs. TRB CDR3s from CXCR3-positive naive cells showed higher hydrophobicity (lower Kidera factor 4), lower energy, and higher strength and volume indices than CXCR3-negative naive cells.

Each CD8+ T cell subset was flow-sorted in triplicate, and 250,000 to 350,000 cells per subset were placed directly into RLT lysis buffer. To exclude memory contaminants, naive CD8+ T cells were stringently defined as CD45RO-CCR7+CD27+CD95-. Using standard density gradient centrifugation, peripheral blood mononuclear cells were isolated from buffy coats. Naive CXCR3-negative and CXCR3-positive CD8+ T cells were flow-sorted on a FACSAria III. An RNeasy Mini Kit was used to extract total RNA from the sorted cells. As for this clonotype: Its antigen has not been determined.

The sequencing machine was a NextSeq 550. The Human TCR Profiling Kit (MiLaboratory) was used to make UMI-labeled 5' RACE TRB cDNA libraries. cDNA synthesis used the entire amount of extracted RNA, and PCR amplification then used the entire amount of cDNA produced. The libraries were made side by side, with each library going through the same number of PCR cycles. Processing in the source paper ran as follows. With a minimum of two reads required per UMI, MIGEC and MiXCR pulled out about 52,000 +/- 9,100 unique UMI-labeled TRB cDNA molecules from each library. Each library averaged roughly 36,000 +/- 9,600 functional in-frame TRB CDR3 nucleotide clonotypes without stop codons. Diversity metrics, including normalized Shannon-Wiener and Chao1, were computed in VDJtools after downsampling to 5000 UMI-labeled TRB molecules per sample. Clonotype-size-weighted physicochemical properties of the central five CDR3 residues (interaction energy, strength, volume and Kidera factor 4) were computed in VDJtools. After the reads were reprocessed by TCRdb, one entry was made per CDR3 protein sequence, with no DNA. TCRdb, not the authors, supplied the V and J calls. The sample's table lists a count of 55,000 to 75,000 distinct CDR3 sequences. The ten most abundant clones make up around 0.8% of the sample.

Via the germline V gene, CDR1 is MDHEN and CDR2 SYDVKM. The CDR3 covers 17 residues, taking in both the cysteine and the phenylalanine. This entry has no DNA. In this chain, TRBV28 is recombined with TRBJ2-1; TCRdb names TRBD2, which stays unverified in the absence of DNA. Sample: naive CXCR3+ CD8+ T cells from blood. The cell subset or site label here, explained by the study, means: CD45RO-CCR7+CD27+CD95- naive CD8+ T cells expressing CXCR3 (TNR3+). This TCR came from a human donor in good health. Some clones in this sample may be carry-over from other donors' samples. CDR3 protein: CASSLLGGGAFYNEQFF.